This TCR beta chain was retrieved from a study of CD8+ T cells in alopecia areata. Study background: Treated patients were given 5 to 10 mg oral tofacitinib twice daily. Study-level findings and limits: In lesional scalp, particularly from alopecia totalis/universalis, clonality was higher than in normal scalp. Both scalp clonality and the expanded CD8+ clones among the top 100 showed a significant decrease with tofacitinib.

Following extraction, RNA underwent reverse transcription to cDNA, which served as the sequencing template. Using immunoSEQ multiplex PCR, the repertoire was profiled, and TCRdb retains in-frame clones only, with some absent. The sample gives 150,000 to 200,000 clones, 60% to 75% of which show up once; approximately 15% is in the top ten. Treatment described: oral pan-JAK inhibitor, 5-10 mg twice daily. Sorted out of PBMCs were CD4+ T cells and CD8+ T cells. Note on this clone: What it recognizes is unknown.

The CDR3 loop spans 16 amino acids. Between the trimmed V and J ends, which lost 1 base and 6 bases, there was a span of 16 bases. Germline V CDR1 and CDR2: MNHEY, SMNVEV (reference sequence). Here the sequenced sample was CD4+ T cells sorted from blood, taken at week 24, from a patient treated with tofacitinib. The receptor was derived from a human donor with alopecia areata. V usage is TRBV27 and J usage is TRBJ1-5; tentatively, D is TRBD1 (6 bases). CDR3 DNA: TGTGCCAGCAGTTTATATGGGGGCTCGGGCAGTCAGCCCCAGCATTTT. As protein: CASSLYGGSGSQPQHF.